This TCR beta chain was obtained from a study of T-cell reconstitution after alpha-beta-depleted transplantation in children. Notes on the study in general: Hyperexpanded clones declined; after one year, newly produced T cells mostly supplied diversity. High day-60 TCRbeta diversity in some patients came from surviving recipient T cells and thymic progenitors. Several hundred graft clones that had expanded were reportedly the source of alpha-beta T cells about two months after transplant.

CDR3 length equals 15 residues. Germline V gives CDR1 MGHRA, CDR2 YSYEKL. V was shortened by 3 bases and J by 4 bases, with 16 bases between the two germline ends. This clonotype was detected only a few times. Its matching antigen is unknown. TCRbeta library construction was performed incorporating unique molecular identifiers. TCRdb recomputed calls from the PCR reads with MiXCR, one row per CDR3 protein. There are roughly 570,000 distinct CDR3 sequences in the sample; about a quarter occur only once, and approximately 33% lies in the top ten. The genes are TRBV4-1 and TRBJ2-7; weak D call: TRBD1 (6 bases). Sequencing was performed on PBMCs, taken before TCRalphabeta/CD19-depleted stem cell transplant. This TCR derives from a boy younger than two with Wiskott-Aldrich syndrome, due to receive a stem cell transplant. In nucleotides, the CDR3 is TGCGCCAGCAGCCAGCATTCAAGCAGGGGATACGAGCAGTACTTC. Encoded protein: CASSQHSSRGYEQYF.